Each of the 5 T cell receptor beta chains below was sequenced from the same sample in a study of regulatory T cells in long-lasting Graves disease. The time point denotes: newly diagnosed GD, antithyroid drugs for less than 3 months. The TCR library was made from RNA that had been extracted from PBMCs in TRIzol. HTBI primers from iRepertoire and Arm-PCR of CDR3 regions yielded the TCR beta libraries. TCRdb processed the multiplex PCR reads anew with MiXCR; each CDR3 protein has one entry. The table shows over 500,000 distinct CDR3 sequences, with around 16% occurring only once. The sample was also reused in another study, on T cells in Graves' hyperthyroidism and ophthalmopathy.

Sequenced material: peripheral blood mononuclear cells (PBMCs), taken at new diagnosis, from a patient treated with antithyroid drugs. These receptors all stem from a man in his late teens or twenties with Graves disease.

The chain has TRBV20-1 and TRBJ2-3; TRBD2 aligns across 13 bases. Per the germline V gene, CDR1 is DFQATT and CDR2 is SNEGSKA (reference sequence). After removal of 5 bases from V and 3 bases from J, the junction contained 5 bases not matched to a gene. The CDR3 is 15 residues long. CDR3 in amino acids: CSALRTSGSTDTQYF. In DNA form, the CDR3 reads TGCAGTGCTCTCCGGACTAGCGGGAGTACAGATACGCAGTATTTT.

This clonotype was observed a few times. The chain links TRBV2 to TRBJ2-7; 8 positions match TRBD2. From germline, CDR1 is SNHLY and CDR2 FYNNEI. The CDR3 sequence is 15 residues long. V was clipped by 1 base and J by 3 bases; unmatched bases: 5. CDR3 residues: CASSEGSGSVYEQYF. CDR3 DNA: TGTGCCAGCAGTGAAGGAAGCGGGAGTGTCTACGAGCAGTACTTC.

Only a few counts were recorded for this clonotype. V usage is TRBV27 and J usage is TRBJ2-4; D tentatively fits TRBD1 or TRBD2 (5 bases each). Deletions cut 5 bases from V and 6 bases from J, with 20 bases between. The CDR3 is 16 amino acids. CDR1 is MNHEY and CDR2 is SMNVEV in the germline V gene (reference sequence). CDR3 in DNA: TGTGCCAGCAGTACCCCGTGGGGACGACGGGGAAACATTCAGTACTTC. This translates into CASSTPWGRRGNIQYF.

This clonotype was observed many times. This chain uses TRBV20-1 with TRBJ2-7, with 8 bases identical to TRBD1. Per germline, CDR1 DFQATT and CDR2 SNEGSKA (reference sequence). The CDR3 consists of 16 residues. With V trimmed by 2 bases and J by 2 bases, 11 bases remained unmatched. CDR3 amino acids: CSARRPETGVTYEQYF. The CDR3, as DNA: TGCAGTGCTAGAAGACCTGAGACAGGGGTGACCTACGAGCAGTACTTC.

J is TRBJ1-5 and V is TRBV5-1, with 12 nucleotides matching TRBD1. Unmatched junction bases numbered 4, after V lost 3 bases and J lost 6 bases. CDR1 and CDR2 (germline): SGHRS, YFSETQ. This CDR3 is built from 15 residues. The CDR3 is CASSSGTGGSQPQHF. The CDR3 coding sequence is TGCGCCAGCAGCTCCGGGACAGGGGGCAGTCAGCCCCAGCATTTT.